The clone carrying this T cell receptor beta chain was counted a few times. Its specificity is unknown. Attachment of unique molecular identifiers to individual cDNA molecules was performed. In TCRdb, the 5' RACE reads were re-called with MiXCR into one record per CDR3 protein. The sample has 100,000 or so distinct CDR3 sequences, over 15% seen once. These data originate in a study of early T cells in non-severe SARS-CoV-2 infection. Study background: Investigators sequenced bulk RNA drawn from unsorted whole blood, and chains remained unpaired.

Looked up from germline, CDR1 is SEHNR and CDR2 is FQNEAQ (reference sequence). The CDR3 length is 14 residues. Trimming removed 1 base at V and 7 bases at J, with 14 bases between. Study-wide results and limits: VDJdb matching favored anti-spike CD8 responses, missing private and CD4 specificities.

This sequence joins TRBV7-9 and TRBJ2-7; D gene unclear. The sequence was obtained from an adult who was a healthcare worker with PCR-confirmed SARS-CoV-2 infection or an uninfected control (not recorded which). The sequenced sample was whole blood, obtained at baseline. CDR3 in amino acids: CASSLDSTRMEQYF. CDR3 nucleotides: TGTGCCAGCAGCTTAGACAGTACGCGGATGGAGCAGTACTTC.